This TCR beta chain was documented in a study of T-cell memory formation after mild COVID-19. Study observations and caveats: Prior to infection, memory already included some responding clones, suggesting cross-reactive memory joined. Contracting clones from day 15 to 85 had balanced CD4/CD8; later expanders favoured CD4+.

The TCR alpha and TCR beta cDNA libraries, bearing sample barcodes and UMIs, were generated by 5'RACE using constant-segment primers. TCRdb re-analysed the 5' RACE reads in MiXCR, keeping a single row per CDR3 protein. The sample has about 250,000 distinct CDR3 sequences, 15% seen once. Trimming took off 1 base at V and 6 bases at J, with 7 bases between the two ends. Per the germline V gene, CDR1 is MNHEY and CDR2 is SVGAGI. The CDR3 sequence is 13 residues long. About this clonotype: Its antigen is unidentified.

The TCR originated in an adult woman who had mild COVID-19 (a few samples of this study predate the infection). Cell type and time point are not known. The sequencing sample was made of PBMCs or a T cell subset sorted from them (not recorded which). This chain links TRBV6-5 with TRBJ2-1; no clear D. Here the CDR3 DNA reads TGTGCCAGCAGTTACTGGATCTCCAATGAGCAGTTCTTC. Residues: CASSYWISNEQFF.